The clone carrying this TCR beta chain was seen more than once but under ten times. Its antigen is undetermined. Researchers ran the PCR with 60 Vbeta and 13 Jbeta primers. Sequencing was performed with immunoSEQ multiplex PCR; in TCRdb, only in-frame clones are kept and a portion is missing. The sample consists of some 130,000 clones, about 80% of them appearing once. These data come from a study of cytomegalovirus exposure and HLA in healthy donors. The overall study: HLA-typed donors contributed some 87 million unique TCRs, which were held in an early data release. The study, taken as a whole, reports: Among immune exposure information, only CMV serostatus was available.

Material for sequencing was PBMCs. The origin of this receptor is a man aged 30 to 45 in good health and CMV-seronegative.

DNA for the CDR3: TGTGCCAGCACCCCCCAGGGGAGCTCCTACGAGCAGTACTTC. Amino acids: CASTPQGSSYEQYF. The chain uses TRBV7-9 and TRBJ2-7; possibly TRBD1 for D (6 bases). The CDR3 runs to 14 residues. The V gene lost 7 bases and the J gene lost 0 bases, with 13 bases spanning the gap. Germline V gives CDR1 SEHNR, CDR2 FQNEAQ (reference sequence). Based on the CDR3 plus reference TRBV7-9 and TRBJ2-7, the full variable domain is DTGVSQNPRHKITKRGQNVTFRCDPISEHNRLYWYRQTLGQGPEFLTYFQNEAQLEKSRLLSDRFSAERPKGSFSTLEIQRTEQGDSAMYLCASTPQGSSYEQYFGPGTRLTVT.